The source of this TCR beta chain is a study of regulatory T cells in long-lasting Graves disease. Time point meaning: newly diagnosed GD, antithyroid drugs for less than 3 months. The TCR library was prepared using RNA isolated from PBMCs. HTBI primers from iRepertoire and Arm-PCR of CDR3 regions yielded the TCR beta libraries. Using its own MiXCR run on the multiplex PCR reads, TCRdb lists one record per CDR3 protein. The repertoire holds some 460,000 distinct CDR3 sequences, with 15% to 20% as singletons. In its sample, this clonotype was seen many times. V was pared by 7 bases and J by 5 bases, with 9 bases of the junction left unmatched. This CDR3 region has 16 residues. CDR1 is MNHNS and CDR2 is SASEGT in the germline V gene. These data are also associated with another study on T cells in Graves' hyperthyroidism and ophthalmopathy. This second study notes: Hyperthyroidism patients were newly diagnosed, had disease duration under 2 months, and were aged 18 to 65 years. Model-based prediction identified ophthalmopathy a median 6.5 months prior to its onset.

The sequencing here drew on peripheral blood mononuclear cells (PBMCs), taken at new diagnosis, from a patient treated with antithyroid drugs. The chain links TRBV6-1 to TRBJ2-1, with 12 bases fitting TRBD2. The receptor was derived from a man aged 40-50 years with Graves disease. The CDR3 sequence is CASNRLLAGGNNEQFF. CDR3 nucleotides: TGTGCCAGCAACAGACTACTAGCGGGGGGAAACAATGAGCAGTTCTTC.